Here is one TCR beta chain with its context. V lost 3 bases, J lost 6 bases, and 9 bases stayed unmatched. The CDR3 has 15 residues. Germline V gene data show CDR1 as KGHSY and CDR2 as FQNENV. This record belongs to a study of OX40 agonist ivuxolimab in advanced cancers. The assay was immunoSEQ multiplex PCR, and TCRdb's table has in-frame clones only and misses some. The data show tens of thousands of clones, less than 90% seen once. The investigators sampled blood at baseline, at cycle 4 day 1, and at cycle 7 day 1. This TCR was sampled from an adult with an advanced solid tumor such as melanoma, head and neck, liver or kidney cancer. V is TRBV16 and J is TRBJ2-3, with 7 bases matching TRBD2. The sequencing used CD4+ or CD8+ T cells sorted from blood, collected in a trial of the OX40 agonist ivuxolimab. CDR3 sequence reads: CASSHRSGFLDTQYF. CDR3 DNA: TGTGCCAGCAGCCATCGTAGCGGGTTTCTGGATACGCAGTATTTT.